The TCR beta chain under discussion was sequenced for a study of cytomegalovirus exposure and HLA in healthy donors. Overall study results and limits: Later analysis demonstrated an association between a missense DCLRE1C variant and TCR beta V- and J-gene trimming. It was taken for granted in presence/absence analyses that sequencing depth across donors was roughly uniform. Data from an earlier analysis indicated that most TCR beta V segments were productive either about 87% or about 30% of the time.

In the PCR, 60 Vbeta and 13 Jbeta primers were used. Clones were sequenced by immunoSEQ multiplex PCR, and TCRdb holds only the in-frame ones, with some missing. Its table records roughly 120,000 clones. CDR1 is SGHRS, CDR2 YFSETQ, per germline. This CDR3 has 16 residues. The V and J ends lost 0 bases and 4 bases respectively, with 14 bases between them. Comment on this clone: The antigen remains undetermined.

The V call is TRBV5-1, the J call TRBJ1-3; D is perhaps TRBD1 (5 bases). The receptor was isolated from a young man in good health and CMV-seronegative. The sample comprised PBMCs. CDR3 sequence: CASSLEGEAKGNTIYF. Written as DNA, the CDR3 is TGCGCCAGCAGCTTGGAAGGGGAAGCTAAAGGAAACACCATATATTTT.